This T cell receptor (beta chain) was found in a study of T cell responses to AZD1222 COVID-19 vaccine. Generated by immunoSEQ multiplex PCR, the TCRdb table keeps only in-frame clones and is missing some. The sample has 95,000 to 150,000 clones; around 90% are singletons. Germline CDR1 MNHEY, CDR2 SVGEGT. This CDR3 comprises 13 residues. Trimming removed 6 bases from V and 6 bases from J, with 15 bases in between. The chain recombines TRBV6-2 or TRBV6-3 with TRBJ2-7, with a weak D call TRBD2 (6 bases). The sequence derives from an adult who received the AZD1222 COVID-19 vaccine. The material sequenced was peripheral blood, taken 28 days after the second AZD1222 dose. The chain's CDR3 is CASSNGAGFEQYF. DNA of the CDR3: TGTGCCAGCAGCAACGGGGCGGGGTTCGAGCAGTACTTC.